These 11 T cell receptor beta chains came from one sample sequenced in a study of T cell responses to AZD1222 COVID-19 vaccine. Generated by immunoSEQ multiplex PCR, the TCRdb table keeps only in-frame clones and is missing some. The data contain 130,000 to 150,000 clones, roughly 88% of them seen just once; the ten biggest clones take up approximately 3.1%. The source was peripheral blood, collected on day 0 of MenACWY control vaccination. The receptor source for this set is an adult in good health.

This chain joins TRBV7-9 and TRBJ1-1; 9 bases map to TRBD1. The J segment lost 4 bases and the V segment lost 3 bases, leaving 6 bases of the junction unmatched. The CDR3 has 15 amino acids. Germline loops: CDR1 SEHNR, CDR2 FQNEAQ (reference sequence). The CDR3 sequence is CASSFPTGGGTEAFF. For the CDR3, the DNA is TGTGCCAGCAGCTTCCCCACAGGGGGCGGCACTGAAGCTTTCTTT.

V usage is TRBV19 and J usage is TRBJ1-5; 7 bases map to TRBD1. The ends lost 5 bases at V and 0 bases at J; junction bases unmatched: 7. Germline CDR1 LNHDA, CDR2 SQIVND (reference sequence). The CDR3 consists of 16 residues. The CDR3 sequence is CASSSPRGYSNQPQHF. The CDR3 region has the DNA TGTGCCAGTAGTTCTCCCAGGGGGTATAGCAATCAGCCCCAGCATTTT.

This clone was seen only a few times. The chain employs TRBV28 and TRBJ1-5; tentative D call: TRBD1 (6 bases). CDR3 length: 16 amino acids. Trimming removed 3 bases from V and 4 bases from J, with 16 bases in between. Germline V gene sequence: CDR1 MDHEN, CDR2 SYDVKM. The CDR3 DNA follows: TGTGCCAGCAGTTTTCCTCTTGGACAGAATAATCAGCCCCAGCATTTT. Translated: CASSFPLGQNNQPQHF. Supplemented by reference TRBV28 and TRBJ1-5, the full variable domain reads DVKVTQSSRYLVKRTGEKVFLECVQDMDHENMFWYRQDPGLGLRLIYFSYDVKMKEKGDIPEGYSVSREKKERFSLILESASTNQTSMYLCASSFPLGQNNQPQHFGDGTRLSIL.

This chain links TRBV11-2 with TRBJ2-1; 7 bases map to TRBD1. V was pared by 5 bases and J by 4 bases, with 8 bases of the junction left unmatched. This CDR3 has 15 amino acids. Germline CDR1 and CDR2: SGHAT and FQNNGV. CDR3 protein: CASSPTDRLYNEQFF. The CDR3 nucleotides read TGTGCCAGCAGCCCCACGGACAGGCTATACAATGAGCAGTTCTTC.

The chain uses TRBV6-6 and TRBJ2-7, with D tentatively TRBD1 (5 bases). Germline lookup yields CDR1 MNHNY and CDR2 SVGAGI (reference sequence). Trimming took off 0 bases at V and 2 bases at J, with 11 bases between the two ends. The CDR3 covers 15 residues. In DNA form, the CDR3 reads TGTGCCAGCAGTTACTCTTCCAGGGTCCCCTACGAGCAGTACTTC. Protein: CASSYSSRVPYEQYF.

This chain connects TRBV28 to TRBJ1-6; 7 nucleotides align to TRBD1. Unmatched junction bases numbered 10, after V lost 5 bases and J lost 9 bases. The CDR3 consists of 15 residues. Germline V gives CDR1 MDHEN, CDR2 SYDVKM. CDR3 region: CASSVTGKGVSPLHF. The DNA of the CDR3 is TGTGCCAGCAGTGTGACAGGGAAAGGAGTTTCACCCCTCCACTTT.

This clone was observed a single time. In DNA, the CDR3 is TGTGCCAGCAGTGAATTCCCGACAGGGTCTGAGGGCTACACCTTC. It yields the protein CASSEFPTGSEGYTF. The V call is TRBV2, the J call TRBJ1-2, with 7 nucleotides matching TRBD1. The ends lost 2 bases at V and 8 bases at J; junction bases unmatched: 11. Germline V lookup: CDR1 SNHLY, CDR2 FYNNEI. The CDR3 is made up of 15 amino acids.

The CDR3 region is CSASLAGGYEQYF. CDR3 nucleotides: TGCAGTGCTAGTCTAGCGGGGGGTTACGAGCAGTACTTC. V usage is TRBV20-1 and J usage is TRBJ2-7; 11 bases fit TRBD2. The CDR3 consists of 13 residues. With 3 bases clipped from V and 4 bases from J, the junction kept 2 bases outside the gene matches. Looked up from germline, CDR1 is DFQATT and CDR2 is SNEGSKA (reference sequence).

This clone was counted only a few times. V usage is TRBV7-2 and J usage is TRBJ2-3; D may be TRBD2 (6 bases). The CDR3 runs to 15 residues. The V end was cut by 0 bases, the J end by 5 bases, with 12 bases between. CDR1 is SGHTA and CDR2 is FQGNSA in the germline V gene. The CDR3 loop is CASSLAGLGGDTQYF. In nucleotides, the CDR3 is TGTGCCAGCAGCTTAGCGGGTCTGGGGGGAGATACGCAGTATTTT.

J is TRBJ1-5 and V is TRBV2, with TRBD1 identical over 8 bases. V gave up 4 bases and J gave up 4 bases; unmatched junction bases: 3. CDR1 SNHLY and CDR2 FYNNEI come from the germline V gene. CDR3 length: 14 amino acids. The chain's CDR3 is CASSGTGKNQPQHF. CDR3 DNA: TGTGCCAGCAGTGGGACAGGGAAAAATCAGCCCCAGCATTTT.

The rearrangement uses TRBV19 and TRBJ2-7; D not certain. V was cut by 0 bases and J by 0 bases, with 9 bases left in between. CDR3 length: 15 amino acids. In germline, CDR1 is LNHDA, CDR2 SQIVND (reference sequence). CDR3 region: CASSIDRASSYEQYF. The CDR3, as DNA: TGTGCCAGTAGTATAGATCGTGCTAGCTCCTACGAGCAGTACTTC. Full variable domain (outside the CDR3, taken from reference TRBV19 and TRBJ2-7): DGGITQSPKYLFRKEGQNVTLSCEQNLNHDAMYWYRQDPGQGLRLIYYSQIVNDFQKGDIAEGYSVSREKKESFPLTVTSAQKNPTAFYLCASSIDRASSYEQYFGPGTRLTVT.